The 30 T cell receptor beta chains listed next were all sequenced from one sample in a study of T cells in Graves' hyperthyroidism and ophthalmopathy (dated by TCRdb to about 2019). Library creation used multiplex PCR. The reads were generated on an Illumina HiSeq 2000. The TCR beta CDR3 regions were amplified from RNA transcripts. For the first round of RT-PCR on the TCR CDR3, the HTBI primer set was used together with the Qiagen OneStep RT-PCR kit. TCRdb trimmed public reads at Q25 via fastp, called clones via MiXCR and kept in-frame beta chains. Under each unique CDR3 protein, matching rows form one entry showing the most common genes and DNA. Present in this sample are 490,000 or so distinct CDR3 sequences, 46% of which were seen just once. The ten top clones hold 35% to 50% of the sample. Input material: peripheral blood or thyroid tissue (not recorded which). The receptors stem from an adult woman with Graves' disease, either hyperthyroidism or ophthalmopathy (not recorded which).

The chain recombines TRBV28 with TRBJ1-6, with D tentatively TRBD1 (5 bases). The V gene lost 8 bases and the J gene lost 10 bases, with 15 bases spanning the gap. The germline V gene has CDR1 MDHEN and CDR2 SYDVKM. The CDR3 loop spans 13 amino acids. The CDR3 DNA sequence: TGTGCCAGCGTGGGGCAGATTGCGTCACCCCTCCACTTT. It specifies CASVGQIASPLHF.

This clonotype was recorded many times. This sequence joins TRBV7-9 and TRBJ2-7; 12 bases are shared with TRBD2. The CDR3 runs 15 residues. CDR1 is SEHNR and CDR2 is FQNEAQ in the germline V gene (reference sequence). Unmatched junction bases numbered 4, after V lost 5 bases and J lost 2 bases. The chain's CDR3 is CASSTRTSGTYEQYF. In nucleotides, the CDR3 is TGTGCCAGCAGCACCCGGACTAGCGGGACCTACGAGCAGTACTTC. The complete variable domain, with remaining parts taken from reference TRBV7-9 and TRBJ2-7, reads DTGVSQNPRHKITKRGQNVTFRCDPISEHNRLYWYRQTLGQGPEFLTYFQNEAQLEKSRLLSDRFSAERPKGSFSTLEIQRTEQGDSAMYLCASSTRTSGTYEQYFGPGTRLTVT.

J is TRBJ2-5 and V is TRBV7-9; 8 nucleotides align to TRBD1. This CDR3 spans 16 amino acids. V was clipped by 4 bases and J by 0 bases; unmatched bases: 7. CDR1 and CDR2 from the germline V gene are SEHNR and FQNEAQ (reference sequence). The CDR3 DNA sequence: TGTGCCAGCAGCTCAACGACAGGGGTATACCAAGAGACCCAGTACTTC. The encoded protein is CASSSTTGVYQETQYF.

The chain employs TRBV10-3 and TRBJ1-3; D gene unclear. The CDR3 has 15 amino acids. Trimming stripped 0 bases from V and 0 bases from J, with 6 bases between. The germline V gene has CDR1 ENHRY and CDR2 SYGVKD. CDR3 protein: CAISESGISGNTIYF. The DNA of the CDR3 is TGTGCCATCAGTGAGTCGGGCATCTCTGGAAACACCATATATTTT.

This clonotype was counted many times. V and J are TRBV3-1 and TRBJ2-5, with TRBD1 matching 11 bases. Germline V gene sequence: CDR1 LGHDT, CDR2 YNNKEL (reference sequence). This CDR3 contains 14 residues. V shed 3 bases and J 4 bases; nucleotides not matched to a gene: 1. The CDR3 coding sequence is TGTGCCAGCAGCCACGGGACAGGGGGAGAGACCCAGTACTTC. This sequence encodes CASSHGTGGETQYF.

The table lists this clonotype with a count of one. The chain links TRBV29-1 to TRBJ2-5; TRBD1 is a possible D gene (5 bases). The CDR3 is made up of 14 amino acids. CDR1 SQVTM and CDR2 ANQGSEA come from the germline V gene. Trimming stripped 8 bases from V and 5 bases from J, with 21 bases between. The CDR3, as DNA: TGCAGCTTGGGGCGCGCGTGGGCGCGGGAGACCCAGTACTTC. It codes for CSLGRAWARETQYF.

There are many counts of this clonotype. The chain couples TRBV5-5 to TRBJ1-1, with D maybe TRBD1 (5 bases). Germline V gene data show CDR1 as SGHKS and CDR2 as YYEKEE (reference sequence). V was cut by 0 bases and J by 3 bases, with 24 bases left in between. This CDR3 is 19 amino acids long. The DNA for the CDR3 is TGTGCCAGCAGCTTGGTTGGTGCCGGTCGACAGACCGGGGACACTGAAGCTTTCTTT. Translating it yields CASSLVGAGRQTGDTEAFF. Full variable domain (outside the CDR3, taken from reference TRBV5-5 and TRBJ1-1): DAGVTQSPTHLIKTRGQQVTLRCSPISGHKSVSWYQQVLGQGPQFIFQYYEKEERGRGNFPDRFSARQFPNYSSELNVNALLLGDSALYLCASSLVGAGRQTGDTEAFFGQGTRLTVV.

This clonotype was counted many times. This chain links TRBV2 with TRBJ2-5; the D gene is possibly TRBD2 (6 bases). There are 14 residues in the CDR3. Germline V gives CDR1 SNHLY, CDR2 FYNNEI. The V and J ends lost 2 bases and 2 bases respectively, with 9 bases between them. CDR3 coding DNA: TGTGCCAGCAGTGAAATGCTAGCGCAAGAGACCCAGTACTTC. Translated, it gives CASSEMLAQETQYF.

This clonotype has ten or more counts. The gene calls are TRBV20-1 and TRBJ1-5; D remains ambiguous. This CDR3 spans 10 amino acids. CDR1 and CDR2 from the germline V gene are DFQATT and SNEGSKA (reference sequence). V gave up 1 base and J gave up 9 bases, with 4 bases separating them. The CDR3 nucleotides are TGCAGTGCTAGAGTGGGGCCCCAGCATTTT. As protein: CSARVGPQHF.

V gene TRBV25-1 combines with J gene TRBJ1-4; TRBD1 is a possible D gene (6 bases). Trimming cost V 2 bases and J 5 bases, with 9 bases left between them. The germline V gene encodes CDR1 MGHDK and CDR2 SYGVNS. The CDR3 length is 14 residues. The CDR3 loop is CASSELGQNEKLFF. DNA of the CDR3: TGTGCCAGCAGTGAACTTGGACAGAATGAAAAACTGTTTTTT.

The chain carries TRBV6-6 and TRBJ1-1; D unclear. The germline V gene has CDR1 MNHNY and CDR2 SVGAGI (reference sequence). The CDR3 covers 17 residues. V was trimmed by 5 bases and J by 1 base, leaving 20 bases between them. The DNA for the CDR3 is TGTGCCAGCAGTCCTCCTTATTACCCCGACTGGAACACTGAAGCTTTCTTT. As protein: CASSPPYYPDWNTEAFF.

V usage is TRBV10-3 and J usage is TRBJ1-5; 8 nucleotides agree with TRBD1. Losses at the gene ends were 5 bases for V and 7 bases for J; bases not matched to a gene: 10. This CDR3 region has 15 residues. From germline, CDR1 is ENHRY and CDR2 SYGVKD. The CDR3 coding sequence is TGTGCCATCAGTAGTGGACAGGGCAGAGGCCAGCCCCAGCATTTT. Translation gives CAISSGQGRGQPQHF.

The chain combines TRBV20-1 with TRBJ1-2; D gene unclear. CDR3 length equals 12 residues. Germline loops: CDR1 DFQATT, CDR2 SNEGSKA (reference sequence). Trimming removed 4 bases at V and 1 base at J, with 7 bases between. The CDR3 spells CSATASNYGYTF. Written as DNA, the CDR3 is TGCAGTGCTACCGCCAGTAACTATGGCTACACCTTC.

The chain is built from TRBV5-2 and TRBJ1-2. TRBV5-2 is marked as a pseudogene. The CDR3 has 12 residues. The CDR3 sequence is CASKDRRYGYTF. The CDR3 DNA reads TGTGCCAGCAAGGACCGCCGCTATGGCTACACCTTC.

The chain has TRBV19 and TRBJ2-2; D gene unclear. The V end lost 4 bases, the J end lost 6 bases, and 9 bases lay between the germline ends. The CDR3 is made up of 13 amino acids. The germline CDR1 and CDR2 sequences are LNHDA and SQIVND (reference sequence). The CDR3 sequence is CASSSRPPGELFF. CDR3 sequence (DNA): TGTGCCAGTAGTAGCAGACCACCCGGGGAGCTGTTTTTT.

The V call is TRBV4-3, the J call TRBJ1-4; 10 bases align to TRBD1. The CDR3 is 15 amino acids. V trimming: 4 bases; J trimming: 5 bases; junction bases outside the gene matches: 4. Germline V gene sequence: CDR1 LGHNA, CDR2 YSLEER. In DNA form, the CDR3 reads TGCGCCAGCAGCCGGCAGGACAGGGGGAATGAAAAACTGTTTTTT. Translation gives CASSRQDRGNEKLFF.

Regarding this clonotype: Compared with germline, one end of the junction differs, possibly owing to a read error. The chain joins TRBV19 to TRBJ2-7; D ambiguous. The CDR3 consists of 12 residues. Germline V gene lookup returns CDR1 LNHDA and CDR2 SQIVND (reference sequence). The CDR3: CASSIQANEQYF. The CDR3 DNA reads as TGTGCCAGCAGTATTCAGGCTAACGAGCAGTACTTC.

This clonotype was detected many times. The chain has TRBV19 and TRBJ1-1; D gene uncertain. CDR3 length: 13 residues. Germline V gene sequence: CDR1 LNHDA, CDR2 SQIVND (reference sequence). V lost 5 bases, J lost 6 bases, and 13 bases lay in between. CDR3: CASSSTARSEAFF. CDR3 coding DNA: TGTGCCAGTAGTTCTACCGCCCGGTCTGAAGCTTTCTTT.

This clonotype was seen just once. The chain joins TRBV7-2 to TRBJ2-5, with 8 bases matching TRBD1. The V segment lost 3 bases and the J segment 2 bases; nucleotides outside the gene matches: 5. The germline V gene encodes CDR1 SGHTA and CDR2 FQGNSA. The CDR3 runs to 15 residues. The CDR3 nucleotides are TGTGCCAGCAGCTTTGGAGACAGGGGACAAGAGACCCAGTACTTC. Its protein is CASSFGDRGQETQYF.

Many counts were recorded for this clonotype. Written as DNA, the CDR3 is TGTGCCAGCAGCTCCCTACAGGGGTTAGGACTGTTTTTT. It codes for CASSSLQGLGLFF. The chain is built from TRBV5-5 and TRBJ1-4; 7 bases are a match to TRBD1. CDR3 length equals 13 residues. Germline V gene data show CDR1 as SGHKS and CDR2 as YYEKEE (reference sequence). After removal of 3 bases from V and 13 bases from J, the junction contained 9 bases not matched to a gene.

This clonotype has more than one count but fewer than ten. The gene calls are TRBV29-1 and TRBJ2-5, with 11 bases identical to TRBD1. The V gene's germline CDR1 is SQVTM and CDR2 ANQGSEA. This CDR3 has 14 amino acids. The junction had 4 bases not matched to a gene; V was cut back by 5 bases and J by 2 bases. CDR3 protein: CSVYGTGGQETQYF. CDR3 in DNA: TGCAGCGTTTACGGGACAGGGGGTCAAGAGACCCAGTACTTC.

This chain uses TRBV5-1 with TRBJ2-2; D is possibly TRBD2 (6 bases). V lost 0 bases and J 1 base, leaving 16 bases between the germline ends. This CDR3 is 18 amino acids long. Germline-derived CDR1 and CDR2 are SGHRS and YFSETQ. The CDR3: CASSLGATGRENTGELFF. CDR3 sequence (DNA): TGCGCCAGCAGCTTGGGGGCGACGGGGCGGGAGAACACCGGGGAGCTGTTTTTT.

CDR3 nucleotide sequence: TGTGCCAGCAGCTTAATTGGACAGGGGATCTACGAGCAGTACTTC. Its translation is CASSLIGQGIYEQYF. The genes are TRBV7-6 and TRBJ2-7, with 9 bases aligning to TRBD1. J lost 3 bases, V lost 2 bases, and 5 bases had no gene match. The CDR3 runs to 15 residues. The germline gives CDR1 SGHVS, CDR2 FNYEAQ.

This clonotype was recorded at least ten times. The CDR3, as DNA: TGTGCCAGCAGCTTAGAGTCTGCGGGACAGGGTTGGGAGACCCAGTACTTC. Its translation: CASSLESAGQGWETQYF. The V gene is TRBV7-2, the J gene TRBJ2-5, with 9 positions matching TRBD1. CDR3 size: 17 residues. Trimming at V came to 1 base and at J to 5 bases, leaving 11 bases not matched to a gene. CDR1 is SGHTA and CDR2 is FQGNSA in the germline V gene.

Many counts were recorded for this clonotype. The gene calls are TRBV20-1 and TRBJ1-6; weak D call: TRBD1 (6 bases). Germline loops: CDR1 DFQATT, CDR2 SNEGSKA (reference sequence). V was trimmed by 4 bases and J by 10 bases, leaving 14 bases between them. This CDR3 is built from 13 residues. CDR3 region: CSAKSGVVSPLHF. The CDR3 DNA reads TGCAGTGCTAAGTCAGGGGTAGTCTCACCCCTCCACTTT.

This clonotype was counted only a few times. The genes are TRBV4-1 and TRBJ1-2; D is possibly TRBD1 (5 bases). The CDR3 runs 14 residues. With 0 bases removed from V and 3 bases from J, the gap between germline ends came to 8 bases. The germline V gene has CDR1 MGHRA and CDR2 YSYEKL. DNA of the CDR3: TGCGCCAGCAGCCAAGATTGGGGGTACTATGGCTACACCTTC. Translated, it gives CASSQDWGYYGYTF.

This clonotype is a singleton in its sample. The chain carries TRBV20-1 and TRBJ1-5, with D hard to call. There are 17 residues in the CDR3. Germline V gives CDR1 DFQATT, CDR2 SNEGSKA (reference sequence). V was pared by 0 bases and J by 1 base, with 16 bases between. The chain's CDR3 is CSARDFRASRSNQPQHF. Written as DNA, the CDR3 is TGCAGTGCTAGAGATTTCCGGGCCTCACGGAGCAATCAGCCCCAGCATTTT.

This clonotype was seen only a few times. The J gene is TRBJ2-5, the V gene TRBV10-3; maybe TRBD1 (6 bases). Looked up from germline, CDR1 is ENHRY and CDR2 is SYGVKD. Trimming cost V 5 bases and J 7 bases, with 11 bases left between them. The CDR3 runs 12 residues. The CDR3 DNA sequence: TGTGCCATCAGTCAGACAGGAGCGACCCAGTACTTC. Translated, it gives CAISQTGATQYF.

The V call is TRBV12-3 or TRBV12-4, the J call TRBJ2-7; the D call may be TRBD1 or TRBD2 (7 bases each). V gave up 6 bases and J gave up 4 bases, with 16 bases separating them. The CDR3 has 14 amino acids. The CDR3 bases are TGTGCCAGCAGCAGGGGGGGACGGATATACGAGCAGTACTTC. Residues: CASSRGGRIYEQYF.

This clonotype was seen at least ten times. The chain links TRBV12-3 or TRBV12-4 to TRBJ2-7; unclear D gene. The V gene lost 5 bases and the J gene lost 2 bases, with 10 bases spanning the gap. The CDR3 has 13 amino acids. The CDR3 DNA reads TGTGCCAGCAGTAAAGGCAGCACCTACGAGCAGTACTTC. Translated: CASSKGSTYEQYF.